Below, 4 T cell receptor beta chains from the same sample are listed, as sequenced in a study of T-cell memory formation after mild COVID-19. From the 5' RACE reads, TCRdb called clonotypes with MiXCR, one entry per CDR3 protein. The sample consists of approximately 500,000 distinct CDR3 sequences, about 23% of them appearing once. The sequenced material came from PBMCs or a T cell subset sorted from them (not recorded which). The origin of the receptors is an adult woman who had mild COVID-19 (a few samples of this study predate the infection). Cell type and time point are not known.

V is TRBV6-4 and J is TRBJ2-7, with TRBD2 identical over 14 bases. Per the germline V gene, CDR1 is MRHNA and CDR2 is SNTAGT. The CDR3 spans 20 residues. V gave up 4 bases and J gave up 2 bases; unmatched junction bases: 16. The chain's CDR3 is CASSVLWGTSGSLGTYEQYF. The CDR3 nucleotides read TGTGCCAGCAGTGTCCTTTGGGGGACTAGCGGGAGTTTGGGAACCTACGAGCAGTACTTC.

V gene TRBV5-1 combines with J gene TRBJ1-1, with D maybe TRBD1 (5 bases). The V end lost 1 base, the J end lost 3 bases, and 10 bases lay between the germline ends. Germline V gives CDR1 SGHRS, CDR2 YFSETQ. CDR3 length: 14 residues. CDR3 residues: CASSLPGGDTEAFF. In DNA form, the CDR3 reads TGCGCCAGCAGCTTGCCGGGGGGTGACACTGAAGCTTTCTTT.

The J gene is TRBJ2-1, the V gene TRBV27, with 8 bases matching TRBD2. Trimming at V came to 1 base and at J to 9 bases, leaving 11 bases not matched to a gene. This CDR3 has 16 residues. Germline loops: CDR1 MNHEY, CDR2 SMNVEV (reference sequence). In DNA form, the CDR3 reads TGTGCCAGCAGTTTATTACGTGTTAGCGGGAAGGCTGAGCAGTTCTTC. This codes for CASSLLRVSGKAEQFF.

The chain couples TRBV3-1 to TRBJ1-1, with D perhaps TRBD1 (5 bases). Looked up from germline, CDR1 is LGHDT and CDR2 is YNNKEL (reference sequence). The CDR3 extends over 14 amino acids. The germline V and J ends were trimmed by 7 bases and 5 bases, with 17 bases remaining between them. The CDR3 bases are TGTGCCAGCACCCTGACTGGGGGAAGGACTGAAGCTTTCTTT. It translates to CASTLTGGRTEAFF.